This T cell receptor (beta chain) was sequenced in a study of blood T cells in healthy people across ages. Study-level points and caveats: Diversity figures derived from one million T cells were judged to underestimate the true value. Higher diversity and more naive CD4+ cells were features of long-lived donors, compared to aged donors.

Remarks on this clonotype: Its antigen is unidentified.

Every donor gave approximately 10 milliliters of peripheral blood. With a J-beta primer mix and a sample-barcoded 5' primer, a second PCR ran roughly 6 to 11 cycles. TCRdb used MiXCR to reprocess the 5' RACE reads, holding one entry per CDR3 protein. The sample has about 640,000 distinct CDR3 sequences; roughly three fifths are singletons. The germline gives CDR1 SGHTA, CDR2 FQGNSA. The CDR3 is 16 residues long. Trimming took 1 base from V and 5 from J; bases not matched to a gene: 5. This clonotype was obtained from a man between 60 and 70 years old in good health. The V call is TRBV7-2, the J call TRBJ2-3, with 11 bases identical to TRBD2. The sample taken for sequencing was blood. The CDR3 nucleotides read TGTGCCAGCAGCTTAGTAGCGGGGGGGTTTGGAGATACGCAGTATTTT. It codes for CASSLVAGGFGDTQYF.